This entry is about one TCR beta chain. This sample is part of a study of blood T cell repertoires in COVID-19. Study-wide context: COVID-19 samples from acute and convalescent phases originated in the United States, Italy and Spain.

Only in-frame clones appear in the TCRdb table, and some are missing; sequencing was by immunoSEQ multiplex PCR. The table lists 90,000 to 100,000 clones, 82% of them singletons. Trimming left V 1 base short and J 7 bases short, with 20 bases between. Germline assignment: CDR1 SGHTA and CDR2 FQGNSA. This CDR3 is built from 17 residues. Sequenced material: peripheral blood. The chain joins TRBV7-2 to TRBJ2-4, with D perhaps matching TRBD1 (6 bases). The sequence derives from a man aged 70-80 years with active or convalescent COVID-19. The CDR3 nucleotides read TGTGCCAGCAGCTTAGTAATGGACAGTGGAGGTGGGAACATTCAGTACTTC. Its translation: CASSLVMDSGGGNIQYF. The full variable domain, completed using reference TRBV7-2 and TRBJ2-4, is GAGVSQSPSNKVTEKGKDVELRCDPISGHTALYWYRQSLGQGLEFLIYFQGNSAPDKSGLPSDRFSAERTGGSVSTLTIQRTQQEDSAVYLCASSLVMDSGGGNIQYFGAGTRLSVL.